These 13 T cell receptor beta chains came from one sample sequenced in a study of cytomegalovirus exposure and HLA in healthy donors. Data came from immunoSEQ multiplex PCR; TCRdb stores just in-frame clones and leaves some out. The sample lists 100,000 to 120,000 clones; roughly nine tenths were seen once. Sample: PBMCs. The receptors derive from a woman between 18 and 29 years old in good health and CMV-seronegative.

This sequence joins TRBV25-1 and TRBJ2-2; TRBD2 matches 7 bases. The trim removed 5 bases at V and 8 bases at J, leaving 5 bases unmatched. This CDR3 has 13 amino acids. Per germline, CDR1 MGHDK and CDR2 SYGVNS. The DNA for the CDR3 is TGTGCCAGCAGTTCGGGGGGTTGGGGGGAGCTGTTTTTT. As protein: CASSSGGWGELFF.

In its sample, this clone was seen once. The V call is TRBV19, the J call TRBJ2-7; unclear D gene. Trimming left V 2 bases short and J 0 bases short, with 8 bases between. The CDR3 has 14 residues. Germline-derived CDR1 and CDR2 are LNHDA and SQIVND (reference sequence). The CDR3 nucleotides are TGTGCCAGTAGTATAACGGCTAGCTCCTACGAGCAGTACTTC. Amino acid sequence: CASSITASSYEQYF.

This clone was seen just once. DNA for the CDR3: TGTGCCTGGAGGGGCCTTAACTATGGCTACACCTTC. Translating gives CAWRGLNYGYTF. This chain uses TRBV30 with TRBJ1-2; no clear D. V was cut by 3 bases and J by 1 base, with 6 bases left in between. CDR1 and CDR2 from the germline V gene are GTSNPN and SVGIG (reference sequence). This CDR3 is built from 12 residues.

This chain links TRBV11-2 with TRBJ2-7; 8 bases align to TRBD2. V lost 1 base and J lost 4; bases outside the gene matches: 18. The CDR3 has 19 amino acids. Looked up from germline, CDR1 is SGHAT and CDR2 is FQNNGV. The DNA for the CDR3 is TGTGCCAGCAGCTTAGGGTACCAGATAGCTAGCGGGCAAACATACGAGCAGTACTTC. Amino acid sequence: CASSLGYQIASGQTYEQYF. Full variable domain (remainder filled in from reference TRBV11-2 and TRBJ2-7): EAGVAQSPRYKIIEKRQSVAFWCNPISGHATLYWYQQILGQGPKLLIQFQNNGVVDDSQLPKDRFSAERLKGVDSTLKIQPAKLEDSAVYLCASSLGYQIASGQTYEQYFGPGTRLTVT.

The CDR3 here is CASSFDIQYEQYF. The CDR3 nucleotides read TGTGCCAGCAGCTTTGACATACAGTACGAGCAGTACTTC. The chain employs TRBV7-6 and TRBJ2-7; D is unresolved. This CDR3 region has 13 residues. Germline V CDR1 and CDR2: SGHVS, FNYEAQ. Trimming pared 3 bases from V and 4 bases from J, leaving 10 bases between.

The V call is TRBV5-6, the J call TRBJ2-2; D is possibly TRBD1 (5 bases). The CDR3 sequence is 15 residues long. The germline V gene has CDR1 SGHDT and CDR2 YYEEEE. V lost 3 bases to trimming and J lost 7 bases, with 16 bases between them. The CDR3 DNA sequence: TGTGCCAGCAGCTGGGGCCCCCGGTTGGGCGGGGAGCTGTTTTTT. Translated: CASSWGPRLGGELFF.

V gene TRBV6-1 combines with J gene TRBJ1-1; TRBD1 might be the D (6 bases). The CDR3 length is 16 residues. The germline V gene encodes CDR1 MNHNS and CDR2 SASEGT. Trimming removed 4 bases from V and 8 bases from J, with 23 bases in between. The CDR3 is CASSVGQPLFKGEAFF. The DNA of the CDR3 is TGTGCCAGCAGTGTCGGACAGCCGCTCTTCAAAGGGGAAGCTTTCTTT.

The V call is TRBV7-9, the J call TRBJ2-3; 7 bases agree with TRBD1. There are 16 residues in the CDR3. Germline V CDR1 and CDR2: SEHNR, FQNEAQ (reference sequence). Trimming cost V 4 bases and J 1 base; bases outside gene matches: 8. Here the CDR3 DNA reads TGTGCCAGCAGCTCTATCCCCCAGGGGGGCACAGATACGCAGTATTTT. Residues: CASSSIPQGGTDTQYF. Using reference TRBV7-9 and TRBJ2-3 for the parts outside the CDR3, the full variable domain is DTGVSQNPRHKITKRGQNVTFRCDPISEHNRLYWYRQTLGQGPEFLTYFQNEAQLEKSRLLSDRFSAERPKGSFSTLEIQRTEQGDSAMYLCASSSIPQGGTDTQYFGPGTRLTVL.

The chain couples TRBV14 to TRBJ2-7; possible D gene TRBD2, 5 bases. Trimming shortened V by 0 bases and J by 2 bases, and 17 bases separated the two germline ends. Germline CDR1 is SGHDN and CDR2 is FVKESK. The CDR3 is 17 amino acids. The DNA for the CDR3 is TGTGCCAGCAGCCAAGATTCCAGCGGCCCCGTGACCTACGAGCAGTACTTC. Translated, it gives CASSQDSSGPVTYEQYF. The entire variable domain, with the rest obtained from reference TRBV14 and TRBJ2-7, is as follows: EAGVTQFPSHSVIEKGQTVTLRCDPISGHDNLYWYRRVMGKEIKFLLHFVKESKQDESGMPNNRFLAERTGGTYSTLKVQPAELEDSGVYFCASSQDSSGPVTYEQYFGPGTRLTVT.

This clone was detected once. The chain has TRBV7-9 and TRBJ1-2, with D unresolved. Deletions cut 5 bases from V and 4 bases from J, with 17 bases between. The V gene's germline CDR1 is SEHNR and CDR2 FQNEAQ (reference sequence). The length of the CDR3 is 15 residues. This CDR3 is CASSPKEGIGYGYTF. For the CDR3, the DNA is TGTGCCAGCAGCCCTAAGGAGGGAATCGGCTATGGCTACACCTTC.

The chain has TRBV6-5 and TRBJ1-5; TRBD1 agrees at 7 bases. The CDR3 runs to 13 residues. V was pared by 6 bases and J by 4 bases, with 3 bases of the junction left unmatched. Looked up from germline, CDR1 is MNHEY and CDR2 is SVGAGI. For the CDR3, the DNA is TGTGCCAGCAGGGGACAGCTTAATCAGCCCCAGCATTTT. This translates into CASRGQLNQPQHF.

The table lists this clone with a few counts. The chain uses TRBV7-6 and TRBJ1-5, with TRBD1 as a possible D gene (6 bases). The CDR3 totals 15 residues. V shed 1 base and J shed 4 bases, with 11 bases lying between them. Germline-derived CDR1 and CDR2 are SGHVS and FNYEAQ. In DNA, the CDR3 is TGTGCCAGCAGCTTAGAGAAGGGGGTTAATCAGCCCCAGCATTTT. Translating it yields CASSLEKGVNQPQHF.

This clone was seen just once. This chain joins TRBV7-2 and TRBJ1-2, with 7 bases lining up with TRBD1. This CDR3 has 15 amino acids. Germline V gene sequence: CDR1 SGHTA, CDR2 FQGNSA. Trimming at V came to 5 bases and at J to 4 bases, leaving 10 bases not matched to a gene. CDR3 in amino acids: CASSALGQASYGYTF. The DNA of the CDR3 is TGTGCCAGCAGCGCTCTCGGACAGGCCAGCTATGGCTACACCTTC.